One sample yielded the 27 T cell receptor beta chains listed below, sequenced in a study of blood T cell repertoires in COVID-19. Measured with immunoSEQ multiplex PCR; TCRdb has only the in-frame clones, and not every one. This repertoire shows some 250,000 clones, roughly nine tenths found once; its top ten account for more than 10%. Material: peripheral blood. Receptor source: a woman aged 25 to 45 with COVID-19, enrolled during active disease.

In this sample, this clone turned up once. CDR3 sequence: CASTITLAGGMNEQFF. In nucleotides, the CDR3 is TGTGCCAGTACCATCACACTAGCGGGGGGGATGAATGAGCAGTTCTTC. The rearrangement joins TRBV19 to TRBJ2-1; TRBD2 aligns across 13 bases. The V gene end was trimmed by 7 bases and the J gene end by 7 bases; junction bases not matched to a gene: 10. From germline, CDR1 is LNHDA and CDR2 SQIVND (reference sequence). The CDR3 is 16 residues long. The full variable domain, rest sourced from reference TRBV19 and TRBJ2-1, is DGGITQSPKYLFRKEGQNVTLSCEQNLNHDAMYWYRQDPGQGLRLIYYSQIVNDFQKGDIAEGYSVSREKKESFPLTVTSAQKNPTAFYLCASTITLAGGMNEQFFGPGTRLTVL.

The chain joins TRBV5-1 to TRBJ1-1; 7 nucleotides agree with TRBD1. The germline CDR1 and CDR2 sequences are SGHRS and YFSETQ. The CDR3 consists of 14 residues. Trimming removed 2 bases from V and 5 bases from J; junction bases left unmatched: 6. CDR3 in amino acids: CASSFRQGSTEAFF. The CDR3 DNA reads TGCGCCAGCAGCTTCAGACAGGGAAGTACTGAAGCTTTCTTT.

The chain employs TRBV27 and TRBJ1-5; D is ambiguous. V lost 4 bases, J lost 4 bases, and 8 bases lay in between. The CDR3 totals 13 residues. The germline CDR1 and CDR2 sequences are MNHEY and SMNVEV (reference sequence). The CDR3 spells CASSSRGNQPQHF. The CDR3, as DNA: TGTGCCAGCAGTTCACGGGGAAATCAGCCCCAGCATTTT.

The chain carries TRBV2 and TRBJ1-5; a weak D match, TRBD1 (5 bases). The CDR3 has 12 residues. CDR1 and CDR2 (germline): SNHLY, FYNNEI. V was pared by 3 bases and J by 9 bases, with 9 bases between. CDR3 residues: CASSDRARPQHF. CDR3 in DNA: TGTGCCAGCAGTGACAGGGCCCGGCCCCAGCATTTT.

This clone has more than one count but fewer than ten. The rearrangement joins TRBV2 to TRBJ2-7; 9 bases map to TRBD2. V was pared by 6 bases and J by 2 bases, with 5 bases of the junction left unmatched. Germline CDR1 SNHLY, CDR2 FYNNEI. This CDR3 is 14 amino acids long. This CDR3 reads CASSLGLAPYEQYF. CDR3 in DNA: TGTGCCAGCAGCCTCGGACTAGCGCCCTACGAGCAGTACTTC.

The chain has TRBV7-9 and TRBJ2-1, with D possibly matching TRBD1 (5 bases). Looked up from germline, CDR1 is SEHNR and CDR2 is FQNEAQ (reference sequence). Trimming pared 5 bases from V and 1 base from J, leaving 12 bases between. The CDR3 spans 15 residues. The CDR3 sequence: CASSPQGMSYNEQFF. The CDR3 DNA reads TGTGCCAGCAGCCCGCAGGGAATGTCCTACAATGAGCAGTTCTTC.

The chain recombines TRBV11-2 with TRBJ2-7; D is uncertain. Germline loops: CDR1 SGHAT, CDR2 FQNNGV. The CDR3 contains 13 residues. V lost 3 bases to trimming and J lost 4 bases, with 10 bases between them. The CDR3 nucleotides are TGTGCCAGCAGCTTCTCGGTCGTATACGAGCAGTACTTC. Protein product: CASSFSVVYEQYF.

The chain employs TRBV6-5 and TRBJ2-2; 9 nucleotides agree with TRBD1. The V gene's germline CDR1 is MNHEY and CDR2 SVGAGI. V was pared by 7 bases and J by 4 bases, with 4 bases of the junction left unmatched. CDR3 length: 14 amino acids. The CDR3 loop reads CASKRTGATGELFF. The CDR3 nucleotides are TGTGCCAGCAAGCGGACAGGGGCCACCGGGGAGCTGTTTTTT.

The chain combines TRBV29-1 with TRBJ1-1; weak D call: TRBD1 (5 bases). Between the trimmed V and J ends, which lost 1 base and 9 bases, there was a span of 18 bases. This CDR3 has 14 residues. Germline values: CDR1 SQVTM, CDR2 ANQGSEA. CDR3 in amino acids: CSVEGGATDIKAFF. CDR3 DNA sequence: TGCAGCGTTGAAGGGGGCGCAACCGATATTAAAGCTTTCTTT.

The chain employs TRBV29-1 and TRBJ2-7; maybe TRBD1 (6 bases). V was trimmed by 7 bases and J by 5 bases, leaving 15 bases between them. The CDR3 contains 12 residues. In germline, CDR1 is SQVTM, CDR2 ANQGSEA. CDR3 nucleotides: TGCAGCGCCGACTCGGGACAAGACGAGCAGTACTTC. Translated, it gives CSADSGQDEQYF.

This chain links TRBV5-1 with TRBJ1-3; 9 bases map to TRBD1. This CDR3 region has 18 residues. Losses at the gene ends were 4 bases for V and 0 bases for J; bases not matched to a gene: 11. Germline CDR1 and CDR2: SGHRS and YFSETQ. CDR3 nucleotides: TGCGCCAGCAGCGCTACCGGGACAGGGATTTACTCTGGAAACACCATATATTTT. Translation gives CASSATGTGIYSGNTIYF.

The CDR3 is CASSPTDRGGYGYTF. DNA for the CDR3: TGTGCCAGCAGCCCCACCGACAGGGGGGGCTATGGCTACACCTTC. The chain joins TRBV7-9 to TRBJ1-2; 9 bases agree with TRBD1. This CDR3 contains 15 residues. V lost 5 bases to trimming and J lost 4 bases; unmatched junction nucleotides: 8. Germline V lookup: CDR1 SEHNR, CDR2 FQNEAQ (reference sequence).

There are many counts of this clone. Other DNA sequences in this sample translate to the same CDR3. The chain links TRBV11-2 to TRBJ2-1, with unresolved D. Germline lookup yields CDR1 SGHAT and CDR2 FQNNGV. The germline V and J ends were trimmed by 3 bases and 7 bases, with 4 bases remaining between them. The CDR3 is made up of 11 amino acids. The CDR3 nucleotides read TGTGCCAGCAGCTTGACAAATGAGCAGTTCTTC. This encodes CASSLTNEQFF. The variable domain in full, completed from reference TRBV11-2 and TRBJ2-1, reads EAGVAQSPRYKIIEKRQSVAFWCNPISGHATLYWYQQILGQGPKLLIQFQNNGVVDDSQLPKDRFSAERLKGVDSTLKIQPAKLEDSAVYLCASSLTNEQFFGPGTRLTVL.

V gene TRBV18 combines with J gene TRBJ1-6, with TRBD1 matching 8 bases. The V and J ends lost 3 bases and 3 bases, in that order; junction bases with no gene match: 7. The CDR3 is made up of 17 amino acids. The germline V gene has CDR1 KGHSH and CDR2 LQKENI. The CDR3 DNA reads TGTGCCAGCTCACCTACAGGGGGAGGCGTCTATAATTCACCCCTCCACTTT. It translates to CASSPTGGGVYNSPLHF.

The V and J genes are TRBV28 and TRBJ2-1, with a tentative D call TRBD2 (6 bases). The CDR3 spans 15 residues. Germline lookup yields CDR1 MDHEN and CDR2 SYDVKM. V was trimmed by 7 bases and J by 12 bases, leaving 25 bases between them. CDR3: CASTLNEGLWRGQFF. The DNA of the CDR3 is TGTGCCAGCACCCTTAACGAGGGGTTGTGGCGGGGGCAGTTCTTC.

This clone was detected only once. The chain combines TRBV3-1 (or the pseudogene TRBV3-2) with TRBJ2-5; the match to TRBD2 covers 12 bases. The V gene end was trimmed by 1 base and the J gene end by 0 bases; junction bases not matched to a gene: 9. Germline lookup yields CDR1 LGHDT and CDR2 YNNKEL (reference sequence). This CDR3 region has 19 residues. The CDR3 here is CASSQVRTSGTRYQETQYF. The CDR3 nucleotides read TGTGCCAGCAGCCAAGTTCGGACTAGCGGGACACGGTACCAAGAGACCCAGTACTTC.

The J gene is TRBJ1-4, the V gene TRBV7-7, with 7 positions matching TRBD1. Germline V gene sequence: CDR1 SSHAT, CDR2 FNYEAQ (reference sequence). The CDR3 is 15 residues long. The V gene end was trimmed by 6 bases and the J gene end by 0 bases; junction bases not matched to a gene: 4. CDR3 region: CASRTGTATNEKLFF. As DNA, the CDR3 is TGTGCCAGCAGGACCGGGACAGCAACTAATGAAAAACTGTTTTTT.

This clone was recorded only once. The V and J genes are TRBV27 and TRBJ1-6, with 7 bases identical to TRBD1. This CDR3 has 13 residues. Germline CDR1 MNHEY, CDR2 SMNVEV (reference sequence). Germline trimming cut 3 bases from V and 13 bases from J; bases unmatched to any gene: 6. The CDR3 loop reads CASSLGTALPLHF. The CDR3 coding sequence is TGTGCCAGCAGTTTGGGGACAGCCCTCCCCCTCCACTTT.

The chain recombines TRBV5-4 with TRBJ1-2; D gene uncertain. CDR3 length equals 14 residues. Trimming shortened V by 3 bases and J by 1 base, and 10 bases separated the two germline ends. Germline CDR1 reads SGHNT; CDR2 reads YYREEE (reference sequence). CDR3 residues: CASSSRGVNYGYTF. The CDR3 bases are TGTGCCAGCAGCTCCCGCGGAGTTAACTATGGCTACACCTTC.

This CDR3 is CSAKQGPIPAFF. CDR3 bases: TGCAGCGCGAAACAGGGACCAATCCCAGCTTTCTTT. The rearrangement links TRBV29-1 to TRBJ1-1, with a possible D match to TRBD1 (6 bases). Germline V CDR1 and CDR2: SQVTM, ANQGSEA. There are 12 residues in the CDR3. V was cut by 7 bases and J by 10 bases, with 19 bases left in between.

The J gene is TRBJ2-7, the V gene TRBV5-1; a possible D gene is TRBD2 (6 bases). CDR1 is SGHRS and CDR2 is YFSETQ in the germline V gene. The CDR3 runs 13 residues. V lost 4 bases, J lost 2 bases, and 10 bases lay in between. The CDR3 here is CASSGGVTYEQYF. DNA of the CDR3: TGCGCCAGCAGCGGAGGGGTAACCTACGAGCAGTACTTC.

This rearrangement joins TRBV3-1 (or the pseudogene TRBV3-2) to TRBJ1-2, with no clear D. CDR1 and CDR2 (germline): LGHDT, YNNKEL (reference sequence). The ends were cut back, 4 bases at V and 4 bases at J, with 10 bases in the middle. The CDR3 has 13 amino acids. The chain's CDR3 is CASSRNGRYGYTF. The CDR3 DNA sequence: TGTGCCAGCAGCCGAAACGGTCGCTATGGCTACACCTTC.

Notes on this clone: One end of the junction is discordant with germline, which a read error may explain. The chain couples TRBV5-4 to TRBJ2-1, with 10 bases that match TRBD2. The CDR3 is 13 amino acids. Looked up from germline, CDR1 is SGHNT and CDR2 is YYREEE (reference sequence). As DNA, the CDR3 is TGTGCCAGCAGCTTCAGCGGGGGGGCCTATGTTCTCTTC. Its protein is CASSFSGGAYVLF.

The J gene is TRBJ2-1, the V gene TRBV3-1 (or the pseudogene TRBV3-2), with 7 bases that match TRBD1. This CDR3 contains 15 residues. Germline loops: CDR1 LGHDT, CDR2 YNNKEL (reference sequence). Losses at the gene ends were 6 bases for V and 7 bases for J; bases not matched to a gene: 12. CDR3 residues: CASRRSQTGINEQFF. The CDR3 coding sequence is TGTGCCAGCAGACGTTCTCAGACAGGGATAAATGAGCAGTTCTTC.

This clone occurred once. V and J are TRBV5-1 and TRBJ2-3; D unresolved. Trimming took 2 bases from V and 2 from J, leaving 12 bases between them. Germline values: CDR1 SGHRS, CDR2 YFSETQ. This CDR3 is built from 15 residues. CDR3: CASSLSLSITDTQYF. Here the CDR3 DNA reads TGCGCCAGCAGCTTAAGCCTTTCAATCACAGATACGCAGTATTTT.

The chain links TRBV25-1 to TRBJ2-1, with D perhaps matching TRBD1 (6 bases). CDR3 length: 17 residues. Trimming stripped 3 bases from V and 3 bases from J, with 18 bases between. CDR1 is MGHDK, CDR2 SYGVNS, per germline. The CDR3 spells CASSDIQGNYFYNEQFF. The CDR3 bases are TGTGCCAGCAGTGACATTCAGGGGAATTACTTCTACAATGAGCAGTTCTTC.

This clone occurred once. The chain uses TRBV27 and TRBJ2-7; 14 nucleotides match TRBD2. The V gene's germline CDR1 is MNHEY and CDR2 SMNVEV (reference sequence). Trimming cost V 5 bases and J 2 bases; bases outside gene matches: 2. The CDR3 consists of 15 residues. The CDR3 DNA reads TGTGCCAGCAGTCTGACTAGCGGGGGGGCCTACGAGCAGTACTTC. This codes for CASSLTSGGAYEQYF.